This T cell receptor beta chain stems from a study of shared clonotypes between healthy human individuals. Study-wide findings and caveats: Incompleteness in sorted-subset sequencing, despite large depth, was shown by rarefaction.

The assay was immunoSEQ multiplex PCR, and TCRdb's table has in-frame clones only and misses some. Of about 330,000 clones listed, 80% to 90% are singletons. As to this clone: The target antigen is unknown.

The CDR3 spans 18 residues. Per the germline V gene, CDR1 is SGHNT and CDR2 is YYREEE (reference sequence). V was cut by 4 bases and J by 2 bases, with 25 bases left in between. This chain uses TRBV5-4 with TRBJ2-7; D possibly uses TRBD1 or TRBD2 (6 bases each). Sequences were obtained from memory CD8+ T cells sorted from blood. The subset here: CD45RO+ cells pooled with CCR7-negative TemRA cells. The sequence came from a man aged 18 to 29 in good health. CDR3 in amino acids: CASSTLTWGAKVPYEQYF. The CDR3 DNA follows: TGTGCCAGCAGCACCCTGACCTGGGGGGCGAAGGTCCCCTACGAGCAGTACTTC.